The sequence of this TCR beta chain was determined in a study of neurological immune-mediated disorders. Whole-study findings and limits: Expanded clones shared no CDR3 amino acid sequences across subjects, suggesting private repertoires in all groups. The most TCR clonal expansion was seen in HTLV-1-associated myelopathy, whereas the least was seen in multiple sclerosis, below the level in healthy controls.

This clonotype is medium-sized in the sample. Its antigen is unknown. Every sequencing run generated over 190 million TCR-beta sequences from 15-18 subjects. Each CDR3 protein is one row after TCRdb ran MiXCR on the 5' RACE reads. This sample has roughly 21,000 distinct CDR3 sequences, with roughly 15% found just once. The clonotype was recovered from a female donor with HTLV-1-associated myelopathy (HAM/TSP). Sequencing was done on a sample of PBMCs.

The CDR3 DNA is TGTGCCAGCAGCCAAGCTAGGGGGTCCTACAATGAGCAGTTCTTC. Its translation is CASSQARGSYNEQFF. The V call is TRBV4-2, the J call TRBJ2-1; tentative D call: TRBD1 (6 bases). V dropped 1 base and J dropped 1 base, with 8 bases sitting between them. The CDR3 is made up of 15 amino acids. CDR1 and CDR2 from the germline V gene are LGHNA and YNFKEQ.